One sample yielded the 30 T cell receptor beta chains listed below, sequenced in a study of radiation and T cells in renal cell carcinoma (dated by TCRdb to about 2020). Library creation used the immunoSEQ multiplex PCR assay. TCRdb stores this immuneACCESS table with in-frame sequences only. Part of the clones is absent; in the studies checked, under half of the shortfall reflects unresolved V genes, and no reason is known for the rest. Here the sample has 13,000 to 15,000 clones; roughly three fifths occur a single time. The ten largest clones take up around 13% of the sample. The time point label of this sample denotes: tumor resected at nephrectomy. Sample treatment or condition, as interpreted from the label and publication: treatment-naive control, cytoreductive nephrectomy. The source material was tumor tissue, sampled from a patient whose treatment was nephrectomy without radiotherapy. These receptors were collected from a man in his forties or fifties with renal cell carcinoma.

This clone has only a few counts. Here the CDR3 reads CASSSQGNTEAFF. DNA for the CDR3: TGTGCCAGTAGTTCCCAAGGAAACACTGAAGCTTTCTTT. The V and J genes are TRBV19 and TRBJ1-1, with D uncertain. V lost 5 bases and J lost 2, with 9 bases in between. Germline values: CDR1 LNHDA, CDR2 SQIVND (reference sequence). CDR3 length: 13 amino acids.

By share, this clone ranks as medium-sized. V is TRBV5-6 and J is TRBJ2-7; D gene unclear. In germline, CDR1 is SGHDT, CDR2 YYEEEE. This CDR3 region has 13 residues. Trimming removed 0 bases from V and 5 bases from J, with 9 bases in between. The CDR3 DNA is TGTGCCAGCAGCTTGGGTCCTTCAGACGAGCAGTACTTC. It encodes CASSLGPSDEQYF.

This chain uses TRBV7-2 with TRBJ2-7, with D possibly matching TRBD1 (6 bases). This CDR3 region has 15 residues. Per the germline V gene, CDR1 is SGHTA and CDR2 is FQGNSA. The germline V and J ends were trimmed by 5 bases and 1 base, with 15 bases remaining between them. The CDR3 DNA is TGTGCCAGCAGCCCTTCGGACAGATCTTCCTACGAGCAGTACTTC. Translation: CASSPSDRSSYEQYF.

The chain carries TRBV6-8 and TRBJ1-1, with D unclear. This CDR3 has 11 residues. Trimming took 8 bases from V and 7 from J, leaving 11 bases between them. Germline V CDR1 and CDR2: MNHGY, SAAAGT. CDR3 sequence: CASRLEGEAFF. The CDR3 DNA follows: TGTGCCAGCCGACTCGAGGGTGAAGCTTTCTTT.

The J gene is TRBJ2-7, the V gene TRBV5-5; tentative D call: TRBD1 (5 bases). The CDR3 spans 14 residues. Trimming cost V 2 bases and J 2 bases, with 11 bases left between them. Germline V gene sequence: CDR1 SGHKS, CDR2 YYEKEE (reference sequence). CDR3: CASSLMTEPYEQYF. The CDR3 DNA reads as TGTGCCAGCAGCTTAATGACAGAACCCTACGAGCAGTACTTC.

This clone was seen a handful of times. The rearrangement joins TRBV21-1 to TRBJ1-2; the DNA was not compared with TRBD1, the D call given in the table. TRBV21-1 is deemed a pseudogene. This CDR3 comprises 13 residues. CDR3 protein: CARVTGNHDGYTF. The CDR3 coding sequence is TGTGCCAGGGTAACAGGGAACCATGATGGCTACACCTTC.

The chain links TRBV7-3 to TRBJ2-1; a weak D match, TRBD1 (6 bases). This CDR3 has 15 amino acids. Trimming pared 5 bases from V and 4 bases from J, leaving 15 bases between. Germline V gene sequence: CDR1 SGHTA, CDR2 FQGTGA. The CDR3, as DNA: TGTGCCAGCAGCCGTAACCGGGACACGTACAATGAGCAGTTCTTC. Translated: CASSRNRDTYNEQFF. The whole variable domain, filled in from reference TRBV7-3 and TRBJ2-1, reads GAGVSQTPSNKVTEKGKYVELRCDPISGHTALYWYRQSLGQGPEFLIYFQGTGAADDSGLPNDRFFAVRPEGSVSTLKIQRTERGDSAVYLCASSRNRDTYNEQFFGPGTRLTVL.

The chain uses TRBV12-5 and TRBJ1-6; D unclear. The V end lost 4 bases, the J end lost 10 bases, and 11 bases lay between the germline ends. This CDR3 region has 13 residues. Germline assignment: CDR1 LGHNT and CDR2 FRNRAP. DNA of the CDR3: TGTGCTAGTGGTTCGCCCCCCGAGTCACCCCTCCACTTT. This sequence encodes CASGSPPESPLHF. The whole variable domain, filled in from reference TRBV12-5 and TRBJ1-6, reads DARVTQTPRHKVTEMGQEVTMRCQPILGHNTVFWYRQTMMQGLELLAYFRNRAPLDDSGMPKDRFSAEMPDATLATLKIQPSEPRDSAVYFCASGSPPESPLHFGNGTRLTVT.

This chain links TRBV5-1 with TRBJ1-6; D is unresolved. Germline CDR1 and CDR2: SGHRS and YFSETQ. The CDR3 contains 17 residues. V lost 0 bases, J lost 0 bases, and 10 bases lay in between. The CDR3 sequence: CASSLGQQSSYNSPLHF. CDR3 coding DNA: TGCGCCAGCAGCTTGGGACAACAGAGCTCCTATAATTCACCCCTCCACTTT.

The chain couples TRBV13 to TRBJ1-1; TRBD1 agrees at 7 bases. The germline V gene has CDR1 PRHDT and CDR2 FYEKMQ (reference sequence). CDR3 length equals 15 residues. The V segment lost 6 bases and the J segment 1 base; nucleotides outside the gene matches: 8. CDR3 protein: CASRQRGGGNTEAFF. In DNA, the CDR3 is TGTGCCAGCAGACAAAGAGGGGGCGGGAACACTGAAGCTTTCTTT.

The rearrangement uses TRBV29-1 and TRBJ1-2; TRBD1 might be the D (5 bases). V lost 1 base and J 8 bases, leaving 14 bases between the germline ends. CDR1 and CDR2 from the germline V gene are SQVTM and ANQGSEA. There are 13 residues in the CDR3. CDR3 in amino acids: CSVEGGRSQGYTF. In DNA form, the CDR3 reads TGCAGCGTTGAAGGGGGGAGGTCGCAAGGCTACACCTTC.

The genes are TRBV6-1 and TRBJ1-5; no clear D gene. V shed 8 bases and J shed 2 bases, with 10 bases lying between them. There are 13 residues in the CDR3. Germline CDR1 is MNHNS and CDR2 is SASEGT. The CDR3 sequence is CASLGRRNQPQHF. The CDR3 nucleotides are TGTGCCAGCCTAGGACGGCGCAATCAGCCCCAGCATTTT.

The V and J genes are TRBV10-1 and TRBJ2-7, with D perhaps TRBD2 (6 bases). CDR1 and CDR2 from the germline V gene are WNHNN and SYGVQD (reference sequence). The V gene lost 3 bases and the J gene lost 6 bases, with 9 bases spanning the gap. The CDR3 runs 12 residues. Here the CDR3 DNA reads TGCGCCAGCAGTGACTTCGGGGGCGAGCAGTACTTC. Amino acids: CASSDFGGEQYF.

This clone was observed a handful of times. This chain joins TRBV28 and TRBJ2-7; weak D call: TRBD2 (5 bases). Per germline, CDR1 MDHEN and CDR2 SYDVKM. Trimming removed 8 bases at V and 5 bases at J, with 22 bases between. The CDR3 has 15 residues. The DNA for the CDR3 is TGTGCCAGCGTGTCTCGAGGGCAGACATTGGACGAGCAGTACTTC. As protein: CASVSRGQTLDEQYF.

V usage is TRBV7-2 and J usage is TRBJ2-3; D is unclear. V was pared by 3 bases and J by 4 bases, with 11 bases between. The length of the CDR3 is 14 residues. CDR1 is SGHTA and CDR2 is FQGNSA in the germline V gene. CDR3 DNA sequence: TGTGCCAGCAGCTTCAGTATTGGGGCAGATACGCAGTATTTT. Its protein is CASSFSIGADTQYF.

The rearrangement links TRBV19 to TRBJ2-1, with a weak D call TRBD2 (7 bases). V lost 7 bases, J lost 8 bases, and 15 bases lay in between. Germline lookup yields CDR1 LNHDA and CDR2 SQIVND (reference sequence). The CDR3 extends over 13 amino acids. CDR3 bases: TGTGCCAGTAACGAGGGGGGGAGGTATGAGCAGTTCTTC. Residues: CASNEGGRYEQFF. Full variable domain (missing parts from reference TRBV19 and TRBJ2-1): DGGITQSPKYLFRKEGQNVTLSCEQNLNHDAMYWYRQDPGQGLRLIYYSQIVNDFQKGDIAEGYSVSREKKESFPLTVTSAQKNPTAFYLCASNEGGRYEQFFGPGTRLTVL.

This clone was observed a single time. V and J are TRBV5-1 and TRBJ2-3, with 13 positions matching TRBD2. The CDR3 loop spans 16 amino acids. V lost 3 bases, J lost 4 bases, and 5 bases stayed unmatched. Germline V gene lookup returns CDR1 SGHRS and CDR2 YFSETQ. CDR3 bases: TGCGCCAGCAGCTCTACTAGCGGGGGGGCCGCAGATACGCAGTATTTT. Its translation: CASSSTSGGAADTQYF.

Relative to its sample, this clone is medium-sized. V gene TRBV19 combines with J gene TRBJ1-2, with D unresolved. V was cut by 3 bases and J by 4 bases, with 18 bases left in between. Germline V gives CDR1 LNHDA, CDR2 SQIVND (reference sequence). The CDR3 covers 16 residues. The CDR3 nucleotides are TGTGCCAGTAGTATCGGGCCGGACGGGGTGATCTATGGCTACACCTTC. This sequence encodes CASSIGPDGVIYGYTF.

CDR3 loop: CSVIPGWGYTDTQYF. The CDR3 DNA reads as TGCAGCGTCATCCCGGGATGGGGATATACAGATACGCAGTATTTT. The chain combines TRBV29-1 with TRBJ2-3, with D possibly TRBD2 on 5 matching bases. Germline V gene data show CDR1 as SQVTM and CDR2 as ANQGSEA. The CDR3 spans 15 residues. The V end lost 6 bases, the J end lost 3 bases, and 19 bases lay between the germline ends.

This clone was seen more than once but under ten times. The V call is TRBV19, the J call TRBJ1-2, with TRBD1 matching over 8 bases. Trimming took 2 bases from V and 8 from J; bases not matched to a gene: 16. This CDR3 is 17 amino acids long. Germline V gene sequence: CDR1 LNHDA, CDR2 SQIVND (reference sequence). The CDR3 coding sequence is TGTGCCAGTAGTATACAGGGGGCCACAGGGAATCGTCGCGGCTACACCTTC. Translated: CASSIQGATGNRRGYTF.

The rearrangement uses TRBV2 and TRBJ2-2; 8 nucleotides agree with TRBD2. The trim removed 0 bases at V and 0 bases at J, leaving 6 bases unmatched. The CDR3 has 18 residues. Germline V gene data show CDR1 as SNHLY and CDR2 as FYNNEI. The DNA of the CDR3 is TGTGCCAGCAGTGAAGCGGCGCGGGGACTAGCGAACACCGGGGAGCTGTTTTTT. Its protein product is CASSEAARGLANTGELFF.

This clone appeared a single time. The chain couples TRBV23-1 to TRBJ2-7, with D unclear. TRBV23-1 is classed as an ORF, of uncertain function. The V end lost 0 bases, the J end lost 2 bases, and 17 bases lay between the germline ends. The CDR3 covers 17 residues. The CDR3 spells CASSQSSEPTRPYEQYF. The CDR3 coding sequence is TGCGCCAGCAGTCAATCGTCCGAACCGACCCGACCCTACGAGCAGTACTTC.

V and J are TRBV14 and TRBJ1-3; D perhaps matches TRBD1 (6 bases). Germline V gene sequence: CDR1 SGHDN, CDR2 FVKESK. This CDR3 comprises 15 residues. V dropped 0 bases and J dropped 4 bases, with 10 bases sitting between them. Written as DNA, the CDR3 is TGTGCCAGCAGCCAAGATACAGGGAGAGGAAACACCATATATTTT. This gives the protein CASSQDTGRGNTIYF.

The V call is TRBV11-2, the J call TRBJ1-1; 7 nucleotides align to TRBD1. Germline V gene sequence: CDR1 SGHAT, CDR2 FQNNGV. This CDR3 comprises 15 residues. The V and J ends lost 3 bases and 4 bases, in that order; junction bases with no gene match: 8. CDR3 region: CASSFRQGSRTEAFF. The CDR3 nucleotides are TGTGCCAGCAGCTTCCGACAGGGTTCGCGCACTGAAGCTTTCTTT.

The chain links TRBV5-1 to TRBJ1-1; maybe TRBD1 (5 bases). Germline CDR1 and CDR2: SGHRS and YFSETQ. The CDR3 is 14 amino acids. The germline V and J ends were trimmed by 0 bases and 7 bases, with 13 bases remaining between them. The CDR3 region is CASSLAGDLGEAFF. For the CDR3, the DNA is TGCGCCAGCAGCTTGGCCGGGGACTTGGGTGAAGCTTTCTTT. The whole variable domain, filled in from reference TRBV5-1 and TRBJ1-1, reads KAGVTQTPRYLIKTRGQQVTLSCSPISGHRSVSWYQQTPGQGLQFLFEYFSETQRNKGNFPGRFSGRQFSNSRSEMNVSTLELGDSALYLCASSLAGDLGEAFFGQGTRLTVV.

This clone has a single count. Here the CDR3 reads CASSEEAGGPQNIQYF. In DNA form, the CDR3 reads TGTGCCAGCAGTGAAGAAGCGGGGGGGCCCCAAAACATTCAGTACTTC. V is TRBV6-1 and J is TRBJ2-4, with 10 bases matching TRBD2. The CDR3 is 16 residues long. Per the germline V gene, CDR1 is MNHNS and CDR2 is SASEGT. Unmatched junction bases numbered 5, after V lost 1 base and J lost 5 bases.

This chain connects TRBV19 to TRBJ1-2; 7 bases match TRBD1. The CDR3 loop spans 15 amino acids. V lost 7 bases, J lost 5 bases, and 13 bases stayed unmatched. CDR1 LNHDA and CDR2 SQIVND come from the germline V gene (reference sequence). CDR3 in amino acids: CASTPWGQRLYGYTF. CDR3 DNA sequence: TGTGCCAGTACCCCTTGGGGACAGCGACTTTATGGCTACACCTTC.

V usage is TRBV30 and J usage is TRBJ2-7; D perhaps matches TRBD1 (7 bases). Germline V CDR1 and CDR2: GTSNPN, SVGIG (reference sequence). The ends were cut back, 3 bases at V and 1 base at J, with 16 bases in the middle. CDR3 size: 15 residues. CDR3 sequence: CAWSGVTGRSYEQYF. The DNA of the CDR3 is TGTGCCTGGAGCGGGGTGACAGGGAGGTCCTACGAGCAGTACTTC.

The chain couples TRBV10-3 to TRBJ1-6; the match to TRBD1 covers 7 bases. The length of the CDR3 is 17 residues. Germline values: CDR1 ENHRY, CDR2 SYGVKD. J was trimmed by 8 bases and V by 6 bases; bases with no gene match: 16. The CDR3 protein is CAIRASDRQGGHSPLHF. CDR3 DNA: TGTGCCATCAGGGCCTCCGATCGCCAGGGGGGCCATTCACCCCTCCACTTT.

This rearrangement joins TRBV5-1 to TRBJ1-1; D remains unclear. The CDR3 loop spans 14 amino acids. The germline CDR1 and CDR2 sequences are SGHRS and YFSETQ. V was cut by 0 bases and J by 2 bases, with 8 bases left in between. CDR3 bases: TGCGCCAGCAGCTTGGACCCGGCTAACACTGAAGCTTTCTTT. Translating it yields CASSLDPANTEAFF.